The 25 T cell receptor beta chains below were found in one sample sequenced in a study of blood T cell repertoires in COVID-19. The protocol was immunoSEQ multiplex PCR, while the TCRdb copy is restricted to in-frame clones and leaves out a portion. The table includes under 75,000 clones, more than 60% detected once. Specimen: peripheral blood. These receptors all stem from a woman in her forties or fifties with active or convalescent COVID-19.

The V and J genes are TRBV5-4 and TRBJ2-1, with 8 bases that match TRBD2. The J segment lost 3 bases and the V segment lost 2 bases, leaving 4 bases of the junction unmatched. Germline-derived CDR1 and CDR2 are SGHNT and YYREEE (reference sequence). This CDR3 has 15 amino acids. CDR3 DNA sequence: TGTGCCAGCAGCTTAGGACTAGCAGTCTACAATGAGCAGTTCTTC. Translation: CASSLGLAVYNEQFF.

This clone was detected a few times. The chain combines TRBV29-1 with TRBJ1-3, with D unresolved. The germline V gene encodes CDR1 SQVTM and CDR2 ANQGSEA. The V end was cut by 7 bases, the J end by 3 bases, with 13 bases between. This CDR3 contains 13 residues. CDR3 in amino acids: CSAPSLIGNTIYF. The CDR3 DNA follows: TGCAGCGCCCCGAGTCTCATTGGAAACACCATATATTTT.

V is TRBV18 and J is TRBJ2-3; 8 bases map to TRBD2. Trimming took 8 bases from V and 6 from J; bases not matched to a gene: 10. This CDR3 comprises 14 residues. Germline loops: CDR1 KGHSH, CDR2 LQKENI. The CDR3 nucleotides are TGTGCCAGCGTCATAGGGACTAGAGGGGATACGCAGTATTTT. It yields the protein CASVIGTRGDTQYF.

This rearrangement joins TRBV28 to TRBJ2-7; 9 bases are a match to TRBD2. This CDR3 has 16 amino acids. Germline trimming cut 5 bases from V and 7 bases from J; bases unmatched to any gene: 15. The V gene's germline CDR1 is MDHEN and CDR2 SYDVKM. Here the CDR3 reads CASSPRASGRPREQYF. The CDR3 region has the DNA TGTGCCAGCAGTCCCAGGGCAAGCGGGAGGCCACGGGAGCAGTACTTC.

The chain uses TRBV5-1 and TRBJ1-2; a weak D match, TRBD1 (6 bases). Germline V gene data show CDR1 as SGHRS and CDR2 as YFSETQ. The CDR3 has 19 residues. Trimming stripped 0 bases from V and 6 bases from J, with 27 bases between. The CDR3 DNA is TGCGCCAGCAGCTTGGTTTTTTGGACGGCGGAGCGGGAGGGGGATGGCTACACCTTC. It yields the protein CASSLVFWTAEREGDGYTF.

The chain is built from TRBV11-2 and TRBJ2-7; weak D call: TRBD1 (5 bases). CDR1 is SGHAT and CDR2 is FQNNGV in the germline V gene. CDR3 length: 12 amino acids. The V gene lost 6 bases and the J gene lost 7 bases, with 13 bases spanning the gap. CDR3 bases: TGTGCCAGCAGGCCACCGGCAGGGGAGCAGTACTTC. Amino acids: CASRPPAGEQYF.

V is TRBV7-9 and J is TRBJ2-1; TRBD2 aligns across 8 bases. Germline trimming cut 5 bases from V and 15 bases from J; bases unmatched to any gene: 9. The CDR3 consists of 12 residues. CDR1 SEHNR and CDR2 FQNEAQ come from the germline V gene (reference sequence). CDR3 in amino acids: CASSPAGLDLFF. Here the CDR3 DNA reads TGTGCCAGCAGCCCCGCGGGACTAGATTTGTTCTTC.

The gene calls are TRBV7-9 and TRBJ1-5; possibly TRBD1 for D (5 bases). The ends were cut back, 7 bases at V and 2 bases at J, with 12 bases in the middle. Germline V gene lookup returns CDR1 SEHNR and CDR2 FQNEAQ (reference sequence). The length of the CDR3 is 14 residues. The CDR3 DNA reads TGTGCCAGCACCCTGGGGGGGGGCAATCAGCCCCAGCATTTT. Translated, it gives CASTLGGGNQPQHF.

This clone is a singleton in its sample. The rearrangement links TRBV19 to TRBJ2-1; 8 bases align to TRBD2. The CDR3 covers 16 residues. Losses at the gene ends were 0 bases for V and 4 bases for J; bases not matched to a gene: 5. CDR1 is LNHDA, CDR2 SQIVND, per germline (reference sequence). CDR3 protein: CASSIDEREGYNEQFF. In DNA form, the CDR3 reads TGTGCCAGTAGTATAGATGAACGGGAGGGGTACAATGAGCAGTTCTTC.

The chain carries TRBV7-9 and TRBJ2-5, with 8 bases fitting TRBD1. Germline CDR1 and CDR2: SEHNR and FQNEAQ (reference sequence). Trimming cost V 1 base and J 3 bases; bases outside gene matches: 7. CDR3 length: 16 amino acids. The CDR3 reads CASSLGFQDREETQYF. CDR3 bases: TGTGCCAGCAGCTTAGGGTTTCAGGACAGGGAAGAGACCCAGTACTTC.

The CDR3 coding sequence is TGTGCCAGTAGTCCGGGGGTCACTGAAGCTTTCTTT. Translating it yields CASSPGVTEAFF. The chain joins TRBV19 to TRBJ1-1; D is possibly TRBD1 (5 bases). Trimming shortened V by 5 bases and J by 4 bases, and 8 bases separated the two germline ends. The CDR3 is 12 amino acids. Germline lookup yields CDR1 LNHDA and CDR2 SQIVND (reference sequence).

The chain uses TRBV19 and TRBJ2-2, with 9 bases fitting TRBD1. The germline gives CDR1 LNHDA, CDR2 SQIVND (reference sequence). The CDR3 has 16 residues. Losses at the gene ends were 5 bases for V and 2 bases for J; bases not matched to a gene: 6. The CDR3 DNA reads TGTGCCAGTAGTTCGAGGACAGGGGATAACACCGGGGAGCTGTTTTTT. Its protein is CASSSRTGDNTGELFF.

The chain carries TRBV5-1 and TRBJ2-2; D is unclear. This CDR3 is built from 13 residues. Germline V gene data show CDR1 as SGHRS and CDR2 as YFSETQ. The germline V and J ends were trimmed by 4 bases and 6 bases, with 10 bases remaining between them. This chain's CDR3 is CASSPQESGELFF. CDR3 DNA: TGCGCCAGCAGCCCCCAGGAATCCGGGGAGCTGTTTTTT.

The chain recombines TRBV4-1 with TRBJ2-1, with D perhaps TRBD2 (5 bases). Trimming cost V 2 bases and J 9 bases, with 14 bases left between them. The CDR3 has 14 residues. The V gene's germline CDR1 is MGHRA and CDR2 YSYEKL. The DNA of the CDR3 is TGCGCCAGCAGCCAAAGGACTCCTTCGGGTGAGCAGTTCTTC. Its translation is CASSQRTPSGEQFF.

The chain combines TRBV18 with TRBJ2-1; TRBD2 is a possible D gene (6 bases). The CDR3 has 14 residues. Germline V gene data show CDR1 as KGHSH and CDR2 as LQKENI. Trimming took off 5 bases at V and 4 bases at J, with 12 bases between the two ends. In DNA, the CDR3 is TGTGCCAGCTCAGCCTCGACTAGTTACAATGAGCAGTTCTTC. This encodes CASSASTSYNEQFF.

CDR3 in amino acids: CASRVDRTSYNEQFF. CDR3 coding DNA: TGTGCCAGCAGAGTCGACAGGACCTCCTACAATGAGCAGTTCTTC. This chain uses TRBV2 with TRBJ2-1, with TRBD1 as a possible D gene (6 bases). From germline, CDR1 is SNHLY and CDR2 FYNNEI. The ends were cut back, 6 bases at V and 0 bases at J, with 12 bases in the middle. This CDR3 spans 15 amino acids.

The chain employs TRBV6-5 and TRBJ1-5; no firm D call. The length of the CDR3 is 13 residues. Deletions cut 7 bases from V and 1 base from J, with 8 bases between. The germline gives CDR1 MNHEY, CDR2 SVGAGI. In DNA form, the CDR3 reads TGTGCCAGCAACGAGAGGAGCAATCAGCCCCAGCATTTT. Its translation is CASNERSNQPQHF.

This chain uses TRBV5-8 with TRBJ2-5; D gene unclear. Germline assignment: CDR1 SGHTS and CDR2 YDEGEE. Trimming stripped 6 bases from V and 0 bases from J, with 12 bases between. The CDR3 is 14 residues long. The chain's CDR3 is CASMEQTYQETQYF. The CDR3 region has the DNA TGTGCCAGCATGGAGCAGACCTACCAAGAGACCCAGTACTTC.

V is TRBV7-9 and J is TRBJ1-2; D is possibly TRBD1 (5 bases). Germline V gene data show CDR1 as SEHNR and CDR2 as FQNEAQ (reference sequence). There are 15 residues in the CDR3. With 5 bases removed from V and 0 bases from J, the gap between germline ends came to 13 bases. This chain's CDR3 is CASSPFDRANYGYTF. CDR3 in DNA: TGTGCCAGCAGCCCTTTTGACAGAGCTAACTATGGCTACACCTTC.

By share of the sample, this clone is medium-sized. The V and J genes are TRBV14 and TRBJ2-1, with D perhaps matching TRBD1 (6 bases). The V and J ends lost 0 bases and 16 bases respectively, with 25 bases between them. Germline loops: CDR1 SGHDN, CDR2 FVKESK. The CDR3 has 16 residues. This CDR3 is CASSQDIGRGYDRVFF. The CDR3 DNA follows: TGTGCCAGCAGCCAAGATATTGGCAGGGGATATGATCGTGTCTTCTTC.

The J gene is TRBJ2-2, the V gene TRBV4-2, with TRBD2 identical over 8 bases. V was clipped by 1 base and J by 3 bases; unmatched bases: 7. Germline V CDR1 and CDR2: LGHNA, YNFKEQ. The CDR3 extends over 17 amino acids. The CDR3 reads CASSQVLADGDTGELFF. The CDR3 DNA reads TGTGCCAGCAGCCAAGTACTAGCGGACGGGGACACCGGGGAGCTGTTTTTT.

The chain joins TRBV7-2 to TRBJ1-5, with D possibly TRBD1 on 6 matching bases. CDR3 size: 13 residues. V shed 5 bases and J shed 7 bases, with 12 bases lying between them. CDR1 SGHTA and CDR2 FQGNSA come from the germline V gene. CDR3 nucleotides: TGTGCCAGCAGCCAGAGGGGGGGACAGCCCCAGCATTTT. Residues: CASSQRGGQPQHF.

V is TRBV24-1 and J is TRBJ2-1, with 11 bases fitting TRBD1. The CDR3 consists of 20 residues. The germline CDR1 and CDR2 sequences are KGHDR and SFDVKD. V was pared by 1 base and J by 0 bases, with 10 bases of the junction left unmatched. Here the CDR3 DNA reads TGTGCCACCAGTGATTTCCGTGCCGGGACAGGGGGTATCTCCTACAATGAGCAGTTCTTC. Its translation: CATSDFRAGTGGISYNEQFF.

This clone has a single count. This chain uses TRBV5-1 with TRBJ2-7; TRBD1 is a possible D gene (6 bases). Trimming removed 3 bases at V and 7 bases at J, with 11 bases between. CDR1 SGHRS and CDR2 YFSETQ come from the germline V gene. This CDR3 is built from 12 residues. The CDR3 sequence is CASSSTGLEQYF. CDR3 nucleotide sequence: TGCGCCAGCAGCTCTACAGGGTTAGAGCAGTACTTC.

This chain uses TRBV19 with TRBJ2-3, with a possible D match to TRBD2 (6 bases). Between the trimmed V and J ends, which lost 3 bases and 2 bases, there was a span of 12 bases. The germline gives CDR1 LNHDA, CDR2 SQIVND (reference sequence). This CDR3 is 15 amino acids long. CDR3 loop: CASSMASVATDTQYF. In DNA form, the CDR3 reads TGTGCCAGTAGTATGGCTAGCGTGGCCACAGATACGCAGTATTTT.